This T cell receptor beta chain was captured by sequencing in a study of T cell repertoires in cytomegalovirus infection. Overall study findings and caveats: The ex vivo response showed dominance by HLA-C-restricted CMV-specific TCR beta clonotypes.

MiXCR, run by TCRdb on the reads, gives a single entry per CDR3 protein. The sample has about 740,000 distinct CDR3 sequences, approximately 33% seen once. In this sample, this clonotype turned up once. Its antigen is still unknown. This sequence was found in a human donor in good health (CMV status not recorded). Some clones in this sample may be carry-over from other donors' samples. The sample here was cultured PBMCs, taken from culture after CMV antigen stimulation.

CDR3 loop: CATSDSNEQFF. In nucleotides, the CDR3 is TGTGCCACCAGTGATAGCAATGAGCAGTTCTTC. V gene TRBV24-1 combines with J gene TRBJ2-1; no clear D. V lost 3 bases and J 6 bases, leaving 2 bases between the germline ends. Germline CDR1 KGHDR, CDR2 SFDVKD. The CDR3 loop spans 11 amino acids.